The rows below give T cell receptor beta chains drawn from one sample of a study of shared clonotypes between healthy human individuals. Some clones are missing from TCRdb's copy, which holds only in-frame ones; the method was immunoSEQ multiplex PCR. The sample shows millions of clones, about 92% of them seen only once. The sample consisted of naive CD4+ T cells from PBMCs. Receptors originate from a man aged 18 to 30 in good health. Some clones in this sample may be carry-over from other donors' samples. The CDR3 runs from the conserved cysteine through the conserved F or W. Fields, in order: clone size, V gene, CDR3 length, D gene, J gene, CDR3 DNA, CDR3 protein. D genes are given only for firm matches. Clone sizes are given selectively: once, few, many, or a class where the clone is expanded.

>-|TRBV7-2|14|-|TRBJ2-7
TGTGCCAGCAAACGGCGAGGCGACTCCTACGAGCAGTACTTC
CASKRRGDSYEQYF
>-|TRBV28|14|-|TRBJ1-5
TGTGCCAGCAGTCCTAGGAGGGGGGATCAGCCCCAGCATTTT
CASSPRRGDQPQHF
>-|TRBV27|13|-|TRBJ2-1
TGTGCCAGGCCTGTCGCGGGATACAATGAGCAGTTCTTC
CARPVAGYNEQFF
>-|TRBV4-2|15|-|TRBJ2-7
TGTGCCAGCAGCCAAGATCGCGGGACGGGCTACGAGCAGTACTTC
CASSQDRGTGYEQYF
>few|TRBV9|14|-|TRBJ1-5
TGTGCCAGCAGCGTAGACGGGTCCTTGCAGCCCCAGCATTTT
CASSVDGSLQPQHF
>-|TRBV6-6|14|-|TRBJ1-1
TGTGCCAGCGCGCGCACGGGGGGGAACACTGAAGCTTTCTTT
CASARTGGNTEAFF
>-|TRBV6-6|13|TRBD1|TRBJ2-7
TGTGCCAGCAGTACCCGACAGGGGAACGAGCAGTACTTC
CASSTRQGNEQYF
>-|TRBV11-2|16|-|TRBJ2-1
TGTGCCAGCAGCTGGCGACTAGTTTCCACGACCAATGAGCAGTTCTTC
CASSWRLVSTTNEQFF
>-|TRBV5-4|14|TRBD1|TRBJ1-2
TGTGCCAGCAGCCTAAACAGGGGGGGCTATGGCTACACCTTC
CASSLNRGGYGYTF
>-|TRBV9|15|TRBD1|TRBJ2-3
TGTGCCAGCAGCCCTCTACAGGGGGCTCCAGATACGCAGTATTTT
CASSPLQGAPDTQYF
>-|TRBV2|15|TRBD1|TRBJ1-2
TGTGCCAGCAGTAGCGACAGGGGCTCCTTCTATGGCTACACCTTC
CASSSDRGSFYGYTF
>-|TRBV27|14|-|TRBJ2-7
TGTGCCAGCAGTTGGGCACAACTACCCTACGAGCAGTACTTC
CASSWAQLPYEQYF
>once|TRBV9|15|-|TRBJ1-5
TGTGCCAGCAGCGTAGTAGGGTGGAACAATCAGCCCCAGCATTTT
CASSVVGWNNQPQHF
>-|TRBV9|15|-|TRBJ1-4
TGTGCCAGCAGCGCCTACCCTGCAACTAATGAAAAACTGTTTTTT
CASSAYPATNEKLFF
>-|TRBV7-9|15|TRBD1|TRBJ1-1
TGTGCCAGCAGCCGGACAGGGGGGAGTAACACTGAAGCTTTCTTT
CASSRTGGSNTEAFF
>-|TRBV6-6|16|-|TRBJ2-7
TGTGCCAGCACCTTGAGGGGAATACAAGATGTTGGCGAGCAGTACTTC
CASTLRGIQDVGEQYF
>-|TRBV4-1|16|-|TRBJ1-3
TGCGCCAGCAGCCAAACGGCTAGAGGCTCTGGAAACACCATATATTTT
CASSQTARGSGNTIYF
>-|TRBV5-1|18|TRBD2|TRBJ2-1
TGCGCCAGCAGCTCCCCACCACAGGCAGCGGGAAGGAAGGTTGAGCAGTTCTTC
CASSSPPQAAGRKVEQFF
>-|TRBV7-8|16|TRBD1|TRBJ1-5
TGTGCCAGCAGCTTAGTAGGGGGCCCCGGCAATCAGCCCCAGCATTTT
CASSLVGGPGNQPQHF
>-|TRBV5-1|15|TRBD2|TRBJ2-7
TGCGCCAGCAGCTTGGATCTAGCGGGTACCTACGAGCAGTACTTC
CASSLDLAGTYEQYF
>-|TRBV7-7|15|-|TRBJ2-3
TGTGCCAGCAGCGTAAGCGGGTACAACACAGATACGCAGTATTTT
CASSVSGYNTDTQYF
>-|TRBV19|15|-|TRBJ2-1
TGTGCCAGTAGTATAATCGCGGCCTCCTACAATGAGCAGTTCTTC
CASSIIAASYNEQFF
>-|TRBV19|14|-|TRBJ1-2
TGTGCCAGTAGTCCGGGACGGCGGTGGGGTGGCTACACCTTC
CASSPGRRWGGYTF
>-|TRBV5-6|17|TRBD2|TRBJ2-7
TGTGCCAGCAGCCGGCCTTTCCTATCGGGTCCAGCGGGGGACGGGTACTTC
CASSRPFLSGPAGDGYF
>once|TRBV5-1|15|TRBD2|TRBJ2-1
TGCGCCAGCAGCCCAGCTAGCGGGAATTATAATGAGCAGTTCTTC
CASSPASGNYNEQFF
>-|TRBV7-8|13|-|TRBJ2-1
TGTGCCAGCAGACCTTCAGGCGGGAATGAGCAGTTCTTC
CASRPSGGNEQFF
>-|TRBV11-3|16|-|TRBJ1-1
TGTGCCAGCAGCTTAGCGTTTGACAGTCGTCCCGCTGAAGCTTTCTTT
CASSLAFDSRPAEAFF
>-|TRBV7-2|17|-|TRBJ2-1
TGTGCCAGCAGCCTCCGGAGGGGCGGGGTCGCTTTCGATGAGCAGTTCTTC
CASSLRRGGVAFDEQFF
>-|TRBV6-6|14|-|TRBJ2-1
TGTGCCAGCAGTTACCGCGTATGGGCCAATGAGCAGTTCTTC
CASSYRVWANEQFF
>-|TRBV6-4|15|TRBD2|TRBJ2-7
TGTGCCAGCACCGACGAAGCGGGGGCCTCCTACGAGCAGTACTTC
CASTDEAGASYEQYF
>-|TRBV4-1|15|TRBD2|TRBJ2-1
TGCGCCAGCAACAGAGGACTAGCGGGAGACGTTGGGCAGTTCTTC
CASNRGLAGDVGQFF
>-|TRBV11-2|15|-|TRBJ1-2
TGTGCCAGCAGAGCTCCCGGTCCACACCCCTATGGCTACACCTTC
CASRAPGPHPYGYTF